The clone carrying this T cell receptor (beta chain) occurred a few times. Germline CDR1 and CDR2: MNHNS and SASEGT. The CDR3 consists of 14 residues. Trimming left V 7 bases short and J 4 bases short, with 14 bases between. This entry comes from a study of blood T cells in healthy people across ages. A second about 6 to 11 cycle PCR used barcoded and J-beta primers. MiXCR, run by TCRdb on the 5' RACE reads, gives a single entry per CDR3 protein. Of 750,000 or so distinct CDR3 sequences listed, more than 20% are singletons. The sample also formed part of further work on T cells of mothers and their children.

The sequence derives from a boy aged 5-17 years in good health. Sequencing input: blood. V gene TRBV6-1 combines with J gene TRBJ2-1; a weak D match, TRBD1 (7 bases). Here the CDR3 reads CASNPGGGYNEQFF. The CDR3 bases are TGTGCCAGCAACCCAGGGGGAGGTTACAATGAGCAGTTCTTC.